This TCR beta chain was captured in a study of T cells expressing NK-cell markers. On the study more broadly: From sorted CD3+CD56+NKG2C+, CD3+CD56+NKG2C- and CD3+CD56-NKG2C+ T cells came the TCR beta repertoires. Study-level findings and limits: Similarly, these clonotypes led the CD3+CD56-NKG2C+ fraction as well in a few donors. Certain NKG2C+ T cell clones were expanded, and their HCMV specificity remained unclear.

A 5'RACE template switching approach incorporating UMIs was used to make TCR beta cDNA. TCRdb reprocessed the 5' RACE reads; each CDR3 protein has one entry and no DNA is given. The record lists about 460,000 distinct CDR3 sequences, of which the ten most abundant hold 1.4% to 1.5%. The CDR3 consists of 20 residues. CDR1 is SGDLS, CDR2 YYNGEE, per germline. As for this clonotype: The antigen is unknown.

The chain links TRBV9 to TRBJ2-1; TCRdb returns TRBD1, unconfirmable since there is no DNA. This clonotype was sampled from a woman aged 50 to 65 in good health. Sequenced sample: blood T cells: a sorted CD56 or NKG2C T cell subset, CD4+ or CD8+ T cells, or bulk PBMC T cells (not recorded which). The CDR3 protein is CASSVGRDRIPGQRYNEQFF.